The sequence of this T cell receptor beta chain was determined in a study of vaccination and CD4 T cells after COVID-19. Overall study: Median draw time for post-COVID samples was 101 days post-diagnosis (range 35 to 161).

This clonotype was seen a few times. Antigen specificity is unknown. Cultured CD4+ T cell DNA was sequenced using the Oncomine TCR Beta short-read assay. MiXCR, applied by TCRdb to the PCR reads, yields one record per CDR3 protein. The table shows 7,500 to 10,000 distinct CDR3 sequences, with 55% to 75% occurring only once. This CDR3 has 12 amino acids. The germline V gene encodes CDR1 SGHTS and CDR2 YDEGEE. The germline V and J ends were trimmed by 0 bases and 6 bases, with 7 bases remaining between them. Treatment meaning: roughly 10-day PBMC culture with coronavirus spike peptide pools or control peptides (ViraFEST assay). Antigen-specific T cells were expanded with peptide pools by ViraFEST, and TCRs were then sequenced. PBMC cultures, at 1.5 million to 2.5 million cells per well, received approximately 9.1 IU/ml IL-2 and about 10 ug/ml peptide pools. At both days 3 and 7, half the medium was replaced with fresh IL-2 medium.

The receptor was derived from a human donor with COVID-19. This chain joins TRBV5-8 and TRBJ2-7; D is ambiguous. The source material was cultured CD4+ T cells from blood, sampled after SARS-CoV-2 vaccination. The CDR3 nucleotides are TGTGCCAGCAGCTTGGTGCTGATCGAGCAGTACTTC. Protein: CASSLVLIEQYF.